The 26 T cell receptor beta chains presented below share a single source sample, sequenced in a study of blood T cell repertoires in COVID-19 (dated by TCRdb to between 2020 and 2021). Library method: the immunoSEQ multiplex PCR assay. TCRdb provides this immuneACCESS table in a form limited to in-frame rearrangements. Some clones are lacking; in checked studies, under half of them reflect an unresolved V gene, and why the rest are absent is not known. The sample table lists approximately 8,100 clones, less than 85% of them with a count of one. The ten biggest clones cover about a third of the sample. The source material was peripheral blood. All receptors come from a human donor in a cohort sampled during active COVID-19.

This chain joins TRBV23-1 and TRBJ2-1; 14 bases are shared with TRBD2. TRBV23-1 is an ORF, with its function uncertain. The CDR3 length is 17 residues. V shed 6 bases, J shed 1 base, and the junction held 5 bases outside the gene matches. DNA for the CDR3: TGCGCCAGCAGCCCCGGGACTAGCGGGAGTTCCTACAATGAGCAGTTCTTC. This encodes CASSPGTSGSSYNEQFF.

This clone was recorded once. This sequence joins TRBV19 and TRBJ1-1; TRBD1 aligns across 7 bases. V gave up 3 bases and J gave up 4 bases; unmatched junction bases: 5. The CDR3 sequence is 14 residues long. The germline V gene has CDR1 LNHDA and CDR2 SQIVND (reference sequence). The CDR3 region has the DNA TGTGCCAGTAGTATCAAGGGGGCGAGCACTGAAGCTTTCTTT. Translated, it gives CASSIKGASTEAFF.

This chain joins TRBV10-3 and TRBJ2-3; 7 nucleotides line up with TRBD2. Germline V gives CDR1 ENHRY, CDR2 SYGVKD. The V and J ends lost 4 bases and 6 bases, in that order; junction bases with no gene match: 4. The CDR3 is made up of 13 amino acids. CDR3 nucleotide sequence: TGTGCCATCAGTGGTGGGAGGGAGGATACGCAGTATTTT. It is translated as CAISGGREDTQYF.

This clone was seen a handful of times. The chain uses TRBV4-3 and TRBJ2-5; TRBD2 agrees at 14 bases. CDR1 LGHNA and CDR2 YSLEER come from the germline V gene. V shed 0 bases and J 4 bases; nucleotides not matched to a gene: 16. This CDR3 has 21 residues. This CDR3 reads CASSQDPTTTSGGAGVETQYF. In DNA form, the CDR3 reads TGCGCCAGCAGCCAAGACCCCACCACGACTAGCGGGGGGGCCGGTGTAGAGACCCAGTACTTC.

V usage is TRBV10-2 and J usage is TRBJ1-1; D unresolved. CDR1 and CDR2 from the germline V gene are WSHSY and SAAADI. V lost 0 bases and J lost 1, with 6 bases in between. The CDR3 has 14 residues. This CDR3 is CASSESPGNTEAFF. CDR3 in DNA: TGCGCCAGCAGTGAGTCGCCAGGGAACACTGAAGCTTTCTTT.

The chain has TRBV30 and TRBJ1-6; D is unclear. The CDR3 is made up of 15 amino acids. V was shortened by 2 bases and J by 0 bases, with 8 bases between the two germline ends. Germline V gene sequence: CDR1 GTSNPN, CDR2 SVGIG (reference sequence). For the CDR3, the DNA is TGTGCCTGGAGTCGGGAGTTCTCCTATAATTCACCCCTCCACTTT. Protein product: CAWSREFSYNSPLHF.

The gene calls are TRBV27 and TRBJ2-7, with TRBD2 as a possible D gene (6 bases). Trimming took off 0 bases at V and 5 bases at J, with 14 bases between the two ends. The CDR3 spans 15 residues. Looked up from germline, CDR1 is MNHEY and CDR2 is SMNVEV (reference sequence). CDR3 loop: CASSLSGGGSHEQYV. CDR3 nucleotide sequence: TGTGCCAGCAGTTTATCGGGGGGTGGATCCCACGAGCAGTACGTC.

The genes are TRBV7-3 and TRBJ2-3; TRBD2 is a possible D gene (5 bases). The germline V gene encodes CDR1 SGHTA and CDR2 FQGTGA. Deletions cut 4 bases from V and 4 bases from J, with 9 bases between. The CDR3 sequence is 13 residues long. The CDR3 nucleotides are TGTGCCAGCAGCTGGCAGAGGGCAGATACGCAGTATTTT. Translated: CASSWQRADTQYF.

This clone appeared once. The V call is TRBV7-2, the J call TRBJ2-2, with TRBD2 identical over 14 bases. This CDR3 contains 17 residues. Trimming took 5 bases from V and 1 from J; bases not matched to a gene: 3. Germline lookup yields CDR1 SGHTA and CDR2 FQGNSA. CDR3 DNA: TGTGCCAGCAGCCACGGACTAGCGGGGGGGAACACCGGGGAGCTGTTTTTT. It codes for CASSHGLAGGNTGELFF. The entire variable domain, with the rest obtained from reference TRBV7-2 and TRBJ2-2, is as follows: GAGVSQSPSNKVTEKGKDVELRCDPISGHTALYWYRQSLGQGLEFLIYFQGNSAPDKSGLPSDRFSAERTGGSVSTLTIQRTQQEDSAVYLCASSHGLAGGNTGELFFGEGSRLTVL.

This sequence joins TRBV2 and TRBJ2-2, with D possibly being TRBD2 (6 bases). V gave up 4 bases and J gave up 4 bases, with 10 bases separating them. Germline values: CDR1 SNHLY, CDR2 FYNNEI. CDR3 size: 14 residues. CDR3 in amino acids: CASSGAGSTGELFF. The DNA of the CDR3 is TGTGCCAGCAGTGGTGCGGGATCCACCGGGGAGCTGTTTTTT.

The chain links TRBV7-3 to TRBJ2-7; unclear D gene. This CDR3 has 14 amino acids. From germline, CDR1 is SGHTA and CDR2 FQGTGA. The ends were cut back, 4 bases at V and 2 bases at J, with 12 bases in the middle. The CDR3 is CASSSPPSPYEQYF. The CDR3 bases are TGTGCCAGCAGCTCCCCCCCCTCCCCCTACGAGCAGTACTTC.

The chain links TRBV4-3 to TRBJ2-2; 7 nucleotides line up with TRBD1. J was trimmed by 0 bases and V by 4 bases; bases with no gene match: 2. The CDR3 is 15 amino acids. CDR1 LGHNA and CDR2 YSLEER come from the germline V gene. For the CDR3, the DNA is TGCGCCAGCAGCCGACAGGGTTCGAACACCGGGGAGCTGTTTTTT. Protein product: CASSRQGSNTGELFF.

V and J are TRBV12-5 and TRBJ2-2, with D uncertain. Deletions cut 3 bases from V and 2 bases from J, with 4 bases between. Germline V lookup: CDR1 LGHNT, CDR2 FRNRAP. CDR3 length: 13 amino acids. The CDR3 here is CASGFQNTGELFF. CDR3 nucleotides: TGTGCTAGTGGTTTTCAAAACACCGGGGAGCTGTTTTTT. Based on the CDR3 plus reference TRBV12-5 and TRBJ2-2, the full variable domain is DARVTQTPRHKVTEMGQEVTMRCQPILGHNTVFWYRQTMMQGLELLAYFRNRAPLDDSGMPKDRFSAEMPDATLATLKIQPSEPRDSAVYFCASGFQNTGELFFGEGSRLTVL.

This chain joins TRBV10-3 and TRBJ1-1, with TRBD1 identical over 12 bases. Germline V lookup: CDR1 ENHRY, CDR2 SYGVKD. There are 13 residues in the CDR3. The junction had 2 bases not matched to a gene; V was cut back by 2 bases and J by 10 bases. The CDR3 region is CAISEGTGGIAFF. CDR3 sequence (DNA): TGTGCCATCAGTGAGGGGACAGGGGGCATAGCTTTCTTT.

The rearrangement uses TRBV11-2 and TRBJ2-5, with TRBD2 as a possible D gene (6 bases). This CDR3 comprises 14 residues. Germline V lookup: CDR1 SGHAT, CDR2 FQNNGV. The ends were cut back, 3 bases at V and 4 bases at J, with 12 bases in the middle. The CDR3 region is CASSFRGAGETQYF. CDR3 nucleotide sequence: TGTGCCAGCAGCTTTCGCGGGGCTGGAGAGACCCAGTACTTC.

The gene calls are TRBV19 and TRBJ2-3; D may be TRBD1 (8 bases). The germline gives CDR1 LNHDA, CDR2 SQIVND (reference sequence). This CDR3 is built from 14 residues. The V end lost 3 bases, the J end lost 5 bases, and 12 bases lay between the germline ends. CDR3 sequence reads: CASSMYRGGDTQYF. The CDR3 bases are TGTGCCAGTAGTATGTACAGGGGGGGAGATACGCAGTATTTT.

The CDR3: CASSRQGTYEQYF. CDR3 sequence (DNA): TGTGCCAGCAGTCGACAGGGCACCTACGAGCAGTACTTC. The gene calls are TRBV12-3 or TRBV12-4 and TRBJ2-7; 7 nucleotides match TRBD1. Losses at the gene ends were 5 bases for V and 2 bases for J; bases not matched to a gene: 3. The CDR3 has 13 amino acids.

This rearrangement joins TRBV27 to TRBJ2-3; 8 bases match TRBD2. Germline V gene lookup returns CDR1 MNHEY and CDR2 SMNVEV (reference sequence). The CDR3 covers 15 residues. After removal of 3 bases from V and 3 bases from J, the junction contained 5 bases not matched to a gene. In DNA, the CDR3 is TGTGCCAGCAGTTTCTTCGCGGGGGGAACAGATACGCAGTATTTT. Translation gives CASSFFAGGTDTQYF.

The genes are TRBV19 and TRBJ1-2; D may be TRBD1 (6 bases). This CDR3 contains 14 residues. Germline loops: CDR1 LNHDA, CDR2 SQIVND (reference sequence). V was cut by 5 bases and J by 2 bases, with 12 bases left in between. The chain's CDR3 is CASSSDSLNYGYTF. In nucleotides, the CDR3 is TGTGCCAGTAGTTCGGACAGCTTAAACTATGGCTACACCTTC.

The rearrangement uses TRBV4-1 and TRBJ2-1; 8 bases align to TRBD1. This CDR3 contains 17 residues. CDR1 and CDR2 from the germline V gene are MGHRA and YSYEKL. With 4 bases clipped from V and 2 bases from J, the junction kept 10 bases outside the gene matches. In DNA, the CDR3 is TGCGCCAGCAGCCGGCAAGACTTGACAGGGGCCTACAATGAGCAGTTCTTC. It is translated as CASSRQDLTGAYNEQFF.

V gene TRBV24-1 combines with J gene TRBJ2-3; the D is unclear. The V gene lost 4 bases and the J gene lost 2 bases, with 18 bases spanning the gap. Germline V gives CDR1 KGHDR, CDR2 SFDVKD. This CDR3 region has 17 residues. CDR3 DNA sequence: TGTGCCACCAGTGACTCAATTAGACACGACCTCACAGATACGCAGTATTTT. This codes for CATSDSIRHDLTDTQYF.

V is TRBV10-2 and J is TRBJ2-1; D ambiguous. The CDR3 spans 11 residues. Germline V CDR1 and CDR2: WSHSY, SAAADI. With 8 bases removed from V and 7 bases from J, the gap between germline ends came to 9 bases. This CDR3 is CASSRFNEQFF. CDR3 sequence (DNA): TGCGCCAGCTCGCGGTTTAATGAGCAGTTCTTC.

This sequence joins TRBV2 and TRBJ2-2, with D possibly TRBD1 on 5 matching bases. Germline CDR1 is SNHLY and CDR2 is FYNNEI. Trimming cost V 9 bases and J 5 bases, with 16 bases left between them. The CDR3 is 14 residues long. The CDR3 is CASLPGRGTGELFF. CDR3 DNA: TGTGCCAGTCTCCCAGGGCGTGGAACCGGGGAGCTGTTTTTT. The full variable domain, rest sourced from reference TRBV2 and TRBJ2-2, is EPEVTQTPSHQVTQMGQEVILRCVPISNHLYFYWYRQILGQKVEFLVSFYNNEISEKSEIFDDQFSVERPDGSNFTLKIRSTKLEDSAMYFCASLPGRGTGELFFGEGSRLTVL.

V usage is TRBV7-2 and J usage is TRBJ2-1; 9 nucleotides agree with TRBD2. CDR1 is SGHTA, CDR2 FQGNSA, per germline. The J segment lost 6 bases and the V segment lost 7 bases, leaving 10 bases of the junction unmatched. The CDR3 totals 15 residues. CDR3 residues: CASTVIAGARNEQFF. The CDR3 nucleotides are TGTGCCAGCACCGTAATAGCGGGGGCTCGCAATGAGCAGTTCTTC.

DNA of the CDR3: TGTGCCAGCAGTCCGTCGCTAGCCGTCCCCTACGAGCAGTACTTC. This encodes CASSPSLAVPYEQYF. This chain uses TRBV6-2 or TRBV6-3 with TRBJ2-7, with D possibly matching TRBD2 (5 bases). Germline CDR1 MNHEY, CDR2 SVGEGT. Trimming took 5 bases from V and 2 from J, leaving 16 bases between them. The CDR3 is made up of 15 amino acids.

J is TRBJ2-1 and V is TRBV3-1 (or the pseudogene TRBV3-2); maybe TRBD2 (6 bases). CDR1 and CDR2 (germline): LGHDT, YNNKEL (reference sequence). The CDR3 extends over 15 amino acids. V was pared by 0 bases and J by 9 bases, with 15 bases between. The CDR3 loop is CASSQDAGGAGEQFF. The CDR3 nucleotides are TGTGCCAGCAGCCAAGATGCCGGAGGGGCTGGTGAGCAGTTCTTC.